These T cell receptor beta chains were read from a single sample in a study of radiation and T cells in renal cell carcinoma. The repertoire was sequenced with immunoSEQ multiplex PCR; TCRdb's copy has only in-frame clones and lacks some. The sample contains under 20,000 clones, 50% to 75% of which appear only once. Sample: tumor tissue, taken from a patient whose treatment included radiotherapy and nephrectomy. These receptors were taken from a woman aged 65 to 85 with renal cell carcinoma. The conserved cysteine and the conserved F or W are not part of the CDR3 here.

CDR3: ASSFRGEGTEAF
J: TRBJ1-1
length: 12
V: TRBV5-1

CDR3: ASSASFSGNEQF
J: TRBJ2-1
length: 12
V: TRBV9

CDR3: ASSPGMGFSGYT
J: TRBJ1-2
length: 12
V: TRBV5-1

CDR3: ASSLSSRSGANVLT
J: TRBJ2-6
length: 14
V: TRBV27

CDR3: ASSLRPGANEKLF
J: TRBJ1-4
length: 13
V: TRBV13

CDR3: ASRSDRGRGYT
J: TRBJ1-2
length: 11
V: TRBV6-1

CDR3: ASSAGSGLAGQETQY
J: TRBJ2-5
length: 15
V: TRBV9

CDR3: ASSEEGPPSYNEQF
J: TRBJ2-1
length: 14
V: TRBV25-1

CDR3: ASSRRAGGSGTGELF
J: TRBJ2-2
length: 15
V: TRBV7-2

CDR3: ASSLETTGRMNTGELF
J: TRBJ2-2
length: 16
V: TRBV7-8

CDR3: ASSEGTSWTSTDTQY
J: TRBJ2-3
length: 15
V: TRBV7-8

CDR3: AWSVGVNTEAF
J: TRBJ1-1
length: 11
V: TRBV30

CDR3: ASSPGLVLHEQF
J: TRBJ2-1
length: 12
V: TRBV10-1

CDR3: ASSVRRGQGLNEQF
J: TRBJ2-1
length: 14
V: TRBV9

CDR3: ASTPQGLYSGNTIY
J: TRBJ1-3
length: 14
V: TRBV7-9

CDR3: ASSTQGTRDKPQH
J: TRBJ1-5
length: 13
V: TRBV21-1

CDR3: ASSEGYGTGAYEQY
J: TRBJ2-7
length: 14
V: TRBV11-2

CDR3: ASSLAAGSSGNTIY
J: TRBJ1-3
length: 14
V: TRBV5-1

CDR3: ASSGATGTSGRRGTDTQY
J: TRBJ2-3
length: 18
V: TRBV10-1

CDR3: ASSKMPGMNTGELF
J: TRBJ2-2
length: 14
V: TRBV21-1

CDR3: ASSGGLAGEYEQY
J: TRBJ2-7
length: 13
V: TRBV27

CDR3: ASSLDSASNYGYT
J: TRBJ1-2
length: 13
V: TRBV5-5

CDR3: ASSQDAPSPLAGVTDTQY
J: TRBJ2-3
length: 18
V: TRBV4-3

CDR3: ASSGGRGGTEAF
J: TRBJ1-1
length: 12
V: TRBV2

CDR3: ASSGSGTINEQF
J: TRBJ2-1
length: 12
V: TRBV2

CDR3: AITHRDLNYGYT
J: TRBJ1-2
length: 12
V: TRBV19

CDR3: ASSVNLSGNTIY
J: TRBJ1-3
length: 12
V: TRBV2

CDR3: SVAGSGQETQY
J: TRBJ2-5
length: 11
V: TRBV29-1

CDR3: ASSIVGGSTDTQY
J: TRBJ2-3
length: 13
V: TRBV19

CDR3: ASSFLSGGIFNEQF
J: TRBJ2-1
length: 14
V: TRBV28

CDR3: ASSPTGIPYEQY
J: TRBJ2-7
length: 12
V: TRBV7-2

CDR3: ASSEDPAEPQH
J: TRBJ1-5
length: 11
V: TRBV2

CDR3: ASSSGQGSYEQY
J: TRBJ2-7
length: 12
V: TRBV7-2

CDR3: ASSREGGNGYT
J: TRBJ1-2
length: 11
V: TRBV5-1

CDR3: ASSFGRDTEAF
J: TRBJ1-1
length: 11
V: TRBV11-2

CDR3: ATSRLAGGQDGELF
J: TRBJ2-2
length: 14
V: TRBV9

CDR3: ASSVRQGENTEAF
J: TRBJ1-1
length: 13
V: TRBV18

CDR3: ASSDTGAHYNEQF
J: TRBJ2-1
length: 13
V: TRBV9

CDR3: AARGARSPLH
J: TRBJ1-6
length: 10
V: TRBV6-5

CDR3: ASSLGLAGAKNIQY
J: TRBJ2-4
length: 14
V: TRBV7-9

CDR3: ASSDVSPRETQY
J: TRBJ2-5
length: 12
V: TRBV2

CDR3: ASSDKGLVRTDTQY
J: TRBJ2-3
length: 14
V: TRBV6-1

CDR3: ASSPGNEQF
J: TRBJ2-1
length: 9
V: TRBV18

CDR3: ASSLRLSYRTDTQY
J: TRBJ2-3
length: 14
V: TRBV5-4

CDR3: ASSIPTGGETQY
J: TRBJ2-5
length: 12
V: TRBV19

CDR3: ASSEEGRVAF
J: TRBJ1-1
length: 10
V: TRBV6-1

CDR3: ASSDTNTGELF
J: TRBJ2-2
length: 11
V: TRBV25-1

CDR3: ASSSSFGLAGRNNEQF
J: TRBJ2-1
length: 16
V: TRBV7-9

CDR3: ASRAGTSRDEQY
J: TRBJ2-7
length: 12
V: TRBV28

CDR3: ASSRTSGSLNEQF
J: TRBJ2-1
length: 13
V: TRBV18